This T cell receptor (beta chain) was obtained from a study of T cell changes during pregnancy in multiple sclerosis. The ends were cut back, 1 base at V and 6 bases at J, with 11 bases in the middle. This CDR3 has 14 residues. Germline V gives CDR1 SGDLS, CDR2 YYNGEE. TCRdb's table, derived via immunoSEQ multiplex PCR, lists solely in-frame clones and lacks some. The repertoire holds fewer than 25,000 clones, with around 88% as singletons. The chain joins TRBV9 to TRBJ2-1, with D possibly matching TRBD2 (6 bases). The clonotype comes from a female donor with multiple sclerosis, enrolled in a pregnancy study. This specimen was CD8+ T cells from peripheral blood mononuclear cells, taken in the first trimester of pregnancy. The CDR3 DNA reads TGTGCCAGCAGCGTAACCGGGAGTGGCAATGAGCAGTTCTTC. Its protein is CASSVTGSGNEQFF.